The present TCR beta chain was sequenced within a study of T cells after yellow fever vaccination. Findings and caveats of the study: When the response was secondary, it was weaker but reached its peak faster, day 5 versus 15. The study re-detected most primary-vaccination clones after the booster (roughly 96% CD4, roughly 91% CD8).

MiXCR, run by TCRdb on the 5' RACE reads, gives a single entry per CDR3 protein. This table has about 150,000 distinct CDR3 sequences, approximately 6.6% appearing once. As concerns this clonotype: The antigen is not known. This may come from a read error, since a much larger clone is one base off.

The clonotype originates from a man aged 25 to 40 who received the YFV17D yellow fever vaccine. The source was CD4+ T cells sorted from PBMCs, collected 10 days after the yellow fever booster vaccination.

The CDR3 here is CASSSGDPHNIQYF. The CDR3 DNA reads as TGTGCCAGCAGCTCGGGGGACCCCCATAACATTCAGTACTTC. V is TRBV7-9 and J is TRBJ2-4; perhaps TRBD2 as D (6 bases). Trimming shortened V by 4 bases and J by 7 bases, and 14 bases separated the two germline ends. This CDR3 has 14 amino acids. CDR1 is SEHNR and CDR2 is FQNEAQ in the germline V gene (reference sequence).